Listed below are T cell receptor beta chains from one sample, sequenced in a study of T cell repertoires in cytomegalovirus infection. Their antigen targets remain unknown. TCRdb re-derived calls from the reads in MiXCR, one entry per CDR3 protein. The table shows some 500,000 distinct CDR3 sequences, with almost 40% occurring only once. Sequenced here: cultured PBMCs, sampled from culture after CMV antigen stimulation. The receptor source for this set is a human donor in good health (CMV status not recorded). Some clones in this sample may be carry-over from other donors' samples. The CDR3 runs from the conserved cysteine through the conserved F or W. D genes are given only for firm matches. The size field is filled for only some rows; it gives once, few, many or a size class.

NA	TRBV5-6	TRBD2	TRBJ2-7	TGTGCCAGCAGCTTACCGACTAGCGGGGTGGACGAGCAGTACTTC	CASSLPTSGVDEQYF
many	TRBV12-3/TRBV12-4	NA	TRBJ2-5	TGTGCCAGCAGCCTCACGGGGGCGGAGACCCAGTACTTC	CASSLTGAETQYF
few	TRBV28	TRBD1	TRBJ1-2	TGTGCCAGCAGAGCCTCGACAGGGTATTATGGCTACACCTTC	CASRASTGYYGYTF
few	TRBV7-2	NA	TRBJ2-3	TGTGCCAGCAGCCCCGATCTGATAACAGATACGCAGTATTTT	CASSPDLITDTQYF
NA	TRBV7-2	TRBD2	TRBJ2-1	TGTGCCAGCCGTCGTATGCGGGAGAATAATGAGCAGTTCTTC	CASRRMRENNEQFF
NA	TRBV5-1	NA	TRBJ1-1	TGCGCCAGCAGCTTTACAGGGACTTTGAACACTGAAGCTTTCTTT	CASSFTGTLNTEAFF
NA	TRBV6-1	NA	TRBJ1-4	TGTGCCAGCAGCTTCGTCTTAAACCAGAATGAAAAACTGTTTTTT	CASSFVLNQNEKLFF
NA	TRBV6-1	NA	TRBJ1-1	TGTGCCAGCAGTGAACCTACAATGAACACTGAAGCTTTCTTT	CASSEPTMNTEAFF
NA	TRBV20-1	NA	TRBJ1-5	TGCAGTGCTAAAGAGCAAAATAGCAATCAGCCCCAGCATTTT	CSAKEQNSNQPQHF
NA	TRBV6-2/TRBV6-3	TRBD1	TRBJ2-2	TGTGCCAGCAGGCCCGGACAGGCGAACACCGGGGAGCTGTTTTTT	CASRPGQANTGELFF
NA	TRBV18	TRBD2	TRBJ2-2	TGTGCCAGCTCACCAACCGGGACTAGGAACACCGGGGAGCTGTTTTTT	CASSPTGTRNTGELFF
few	TRBV7-2	TRBD1	TRBJ2-1	TGTGCCAGCAGCTTAGGACAGGGCTTCTTTTTCAATGAGCAGTTCTTC	CASSLGQGFFFNEQFF
few	TRBV6-1	NA	TRBJ1-1	TGTGCCAGCACCGTGGACAGAAACCTGATGAACACTGAAGCTTTCTTT	CASTVDRNLMNTEAFF
NA	TRBV19	NA	TRBJ1-1	TGTGCCTCTGGGGGCCAGATGAACACTGAAGCTTTCTTT	CASGGQMNTEAFF
once	TRBV6-1	TRBD1	TRBJ1-5	TGTGCCAGCAGTGGGGGACAGAGACTTAGCAATCAGCCCCAGCATTTT	CASSGGQRLSNQPQHF
few	TRBV20-1	NA	TRBJ2-5	TGCAGTGCTTCCCCCAGGAGGGGGTACCAAGAGACCCAGTACTTC	CSASPRRGYQETQYF
few	TRBV7-6	NA	TRBJ2-7	TGTGCCAGCAGCCCAGGGAACAAAGGTGACGAGCAGTACTTC	CASSPGNKGDEQYF
NA	TRBV12-3/TRBV12-4	TRBD2	TRBJ2-3	TGTGCCAGCAGCTCAAGCGGGATCCTCACAGATACGCAGTATTTT	CASSSSGILTDTQYF
NA	TRBV7-8	NA	TRBJ2-3	TGTGCCAGCAGCCGAGCTCCCCGGGCAGATACGCAGTATTTT	CASSRAPRADTQYF
NA	TRBV7-2	NA	TRBJ1-1	TGTGCCAGCAGCCGGATCAGGGTGAATGTCGAAGCTTTCTTT	CASSRIRVNVEAFF
NA	TRBV7-2	TRBD1	TRBJ1-3	TGTGCCAGCAGCTTGACAGGGGGAACTGGAAACACCTTATATTTT	CASSLTGGTGNTLYF
NA	TRBV29-1	NA	TRBJ2-3	TGCAGCGTTGACCGACCTCCTAGCACAGATACGCAGTATTTT	CSVDRPPSTDTQYF
NA	TRBV19	NA	TRBJ2-1	TGTGCCAGTAGTATTCGAAGGGGCTCCTACAATGAGCAGTTCTTC	CASSIRRGSYNEQFF
NA	TRBV5-1	TRBD1	TRBJ2-7	TGCGCCAGCAGACCGAGACAGGGGATGTACGAGCAGTACTTC	CASRPRQGMYEQYF
NA	TRBV28	NA	TRBJ1-4	TGTGCCAGCGGGAATGAAAAACTGTTTTTT	CASGNEKLFF
NA	TRBV12-3/TRBV12-4	TRBD1	TRBJ1-4	TGTGCCAGCAGTCCGGACAGGGCGACTAATGAAAAACTGTTTTTT	CASSPDRATNEKLFF
NA	TRBV11-2	NA	TRBJ1-1	TGTGCCAGCAAGTTGTCTGGGGCCACTGAAGCTTTCTTT	CASKLSGATEAFF
NA	TRBV5-4	TRBD2	TRBJ2-1	TGTGCCAGCAGCTTTACTAGCGGGGGCACCTACAATGAGCAGTTCTTC	CASSFTSGGTYNEQFF
few	TRBV7-8	TRBD1	TRBJ1-1	TGTGCCAGCAGCTTGGGACAGGGGGCGCGTATTGACACTGAAGCTTTCTTT	CASSLGQGARIDTEAFF
NA	TRBV6-1	NA	TRBJ2-1	TGTGCCAGCACTGCCGAGATAGGGAGCTCCTACAATGAGCAGTTCTTC	CASTAEIGSSYNEQFF
once	TRBV30	NA	TRBJ1-5	TGTGCCTGGGAACCTCGGGGGGCCAGAGGTCAGCCCCAGCATTTT	CAWEPRGARGQPQHF
few	TRBV7-8	TRBD1	TRBJ2-1	TGTGCCAGCAGCGGGACAGACAATGAGCAGTTCTTC	CASSGTDNEQFF
NA	TRBV7-2	NA	TRBJ2-2	TGTGCCAGCAGTTTAAGGAGCCGCAGGAACACCGGGGAGCTGTTTTTT	CASSLRSRRNTGELFF
few	TRBV12-3/TRBV12-4	NA	TRBJ2-3	TGTGCCAGCAGTTTCCGCCGCCCCTATAGCGGAGTCGATACGCAGTATTTT	CASSFRRPYSGVDTQYF
NA	TRBV6-2/TRBV6-3	NA	TRBJ1-1	TGTGCCAGCAGTTACTCCATACAGCTTATGAACACTGAAGCTTTCTTT	CASSYSIQLMNTEAFF
NA	TRBV7-3	TRBD1	TRBJ2-7	TGTGCCAGCAGCTTAAATCCGGGACAGGGGAGTGAGCAGTACTTC	CASSLNPGQGSEQYF
NA	TRBV28	NA	TRBJ1-3	TGTGCCAGCAGTCCCGCTGACAGGAGCTCTGGAAACACCATATATTTT	CASSPADRSSGNTIYF
few	TRBV7-2	TRBD2	TRBJ2-1	TGTGCCAGCAGCTTAGCGCGGGGGGCCTATGAGCAGTTCTTC	CASSLARGAYEQFF
NA	TRBV7-3	NA	TRBJ2-3	TGTGCCAGCAGCTGGACAGTAGATACGCAGTATTTT	CASSWTVDTQYF
NA	TRBV12-3/TRBV12-4	NA	TRBJ2-7	TGTGCCAGCAGTCCCTTAGACAGCTCCTACGAGCAGTACTTC	CASSPLDSSYEQYF
few	TRBV19	NA	TRBJ2-2	TGTGCCAGTAGTATAATGCAAGGGGTACCGAACACCGGGGAGCTGTTTTTT	CASSIMQGVPNTGELFF
NA	TRBV20-1	TRBD1	TRBJ1-3	TGCAGTGCTAGAGATGGGACAGGGGGCGTCACCATATATTTT	CSARDGTGGVTIYF
NA	TRBV20-1	TRBD2	TRBJ2-1	TGCAGTGCAAGACCCGGGACTAGCAGGGATGAGCAGTTCTTC	CSARPGTSRDEQFF
NA	TRBV10-2	NA	TRBJ1-4	TGCGCCAGCCGGGCAGGAGATGAAAAACTGTTTTTT	CASRAGDEKLFF
NA	TRBV6-1	TRBD1	TRBJ2-5	TGTGCCAGCAGTGAAGATCCAGGGGGTCAGACCCAGTACTTC	CASSEDPGGQTQYF
NA	TRBV12-3/TRBV12-4	TRBD1	TRBJ1-2	TGTGCCAGCAGTCCATACGCCGCAGGACAGGGGCGAAACTGTGGCTACACCTTC	CASSPYAAGQGRNCGYTF
many	TRBV7-8	NA	TRBJ2-3	TGTGCCAGCAGCGCCACAGATACGCAGTATTTT	CASSATDTQYF
NA	TRBV6-6	TRBD1	TRBJ2-7	TGTGCCAGCAAAAAAGGGACAGGGGACGCAAACTCCTACGAGCAGTACTTC	CASKKGTGDANSYEQYF
few	TRBV12-3/TRBV12-4	NA	TRBJ1-1	TGTGCCAGCAGTCAGGAGCGGAACACTGAAGCTTTCTTT	CASSQERNTEAFF
NA	TRBV12-3/TRBV12-4	TRBD1	TRBJ2-3	TGTGCCAGCAGCCCCACTCCGGGACAGGGGTATTTT	CASSPTPGQGYF
NA	TRBV7-8	TRBD2	TRBJ2-7	TGTGCCAGCAGCTTATCTCAGGGACCGACGACTAGCGGGCGTCGTATCGAGCAGTACTTC	CASSLSQGPTTSGRRIEQYF
once	TRBV2	TRBD2	TRBJ2-3	TGTGCCAGCTTCCGGACTAGCGGCACAGATACGCAGTATTTT	CASFRTSGTDTQYF
few	TRBV7-8	TRBD2	TRBJ2-6	TGTGCCAGCAGCTTAGGGGCGGGGGTGCCTGGGGCCAACGTCCTGACTTTC	CASSLGAGVPGANVLTF
NA	TRBV29-1	NA	TRBJ1-2	TGCAGCTTCCGGGACCTCAACTATGGCTACACCTTC	CSFRDLNYGYTF
NA	TRBV7-2	NA	TRBJ1-2	TGTGCCAGCAGCACAGAGGGGGGCTACACCTTC	CASSTEGGYTF
NA	TRBV27	NA	TRBJ2-3	TGTGCCAGCAGTTTGGGCGGGACGGGGTCTACGCAGTATTTT	CASSLGGTGSTQYF
NA	TRBV12-3/TRBV12-4	TRBD2	TRBJ2-5	TGTGCCAGCAGTCAGCCGACTAGCGTGGAGACCCAGTACTTC	CASSQPTSVETQYF
NA	TRBV7-6	NA	TRBJ2-1	TGTGCCAGCAGCTTATACTTGACCTACAATGAGCAGTTCTTC	CASSLYLTYNEQFF
once	TRBV5-4	NA	TRBJ2-1	TGTGCCAGCAGCGCATCTACGAGCTCCTACAATGAGCAGTTCTTC	CASSASTSSYNEQFF